A selection of T cell receptor beta chains follows, all from one sample in a study of blood T cell repertoires in COVID-19. Sequenced by immunoSEQ multiplex PCR; TCRdb stores in-frame clones only, minus some. The table lists 160,000 or so clones, 80% to 90% of them singletons. The sequenced material came from peripheral blood. The receptors derive from a woman in her fifties or sixties with acute or convalescent COVID-19. Both conserved end residues are part of each CDR3. A D gene is named only where the DNA matches it firmly. Part of the rows lack a size; the others show once, few, many or a class for expanded clones.

d_call j_call v_call clone_size cdr3_aa cdr3_nt
NA TRBJ1-4 TRBV29-1 NA CSVEGGDNEKLFF TGCAGCGTTGAGGGCGGGGATAATGAAAAACTGTTTTTT
TRBD2 TRBJ2-7 TRBV3-1/TRBV3-2 NA CASSRSPGLAGDEQYF TGTGCCAGCAGCCGTTCCCCGGGACTAGCGGGTGACGAGCAGTACTTC
TRBD1 TRBJ1-6 TRBV7-9 NA CASSFPRDRPYNSPLHF TGTGCCAGCAGTTTTCCTCGGGACAGGCCCTATAATTCACCCCTCCACTTT
NA TRBJ1-5 TRBV27 once CASSLRRAHQPQHF TGTGCCAGCAGTTTACGGAGGGCACATCAGCCCCAGCATTTT
NA TRBJ2-7 TRBV18 once CASSPPGQPYEQYF TGTGCCAGCTCACCACCCGGACAGCCCTACGAGCAGTACTTC
TRBD2 TRBJ2-3 TRBV5-5 NA CASSLTTSGGYTDTQYF TGTGCCAGCAGCTTGACCACTAGCGGGGGATACACAGATACGCAGTATTTT
TRBD1 TRBJ1-2 TRBV2 NA CASTRAGGYGYTF TGTGCCAGCACCCGGGCAGGGGGGTATGGCTACACCTTC
NA TRBJ1-5 TRBV6-5 few CASRAKDRYQPQHF TGTGCCAGCAGAGCTAAAGACAGGTATCAGCCCCAGCATTTT
NA TRBJ1-1 TRBV4-3 NA CASSQENNMNTEAFF TGCGCCAGCAGCCAAGAAAACAACATGAACACTGAAGCTTTCTTT
TRBD1 TRBJ1-1 TRBV29-1 NA CSAMGQLNTEAFF TGCAGCGCTATGGGACAGTTGAACACTGAAGCTTTCTTT
TRBD2 TRBJ2-2 TRBV10-1 NA CASRELSGTGELFF TGCGCCAGCAGAGAACTTAGCGGGACCGGGGAGCTGTTTTTT
NA TRBJ2-7 TRBV2 NA CASTPGTYEQYF TGTGCCAGCACCCCAGGAACCTACGAGCAGTACTTC
TRBD1 TRBJ1-2 TRBV5-5 once CASSRVRTGNFYGYTF TGTGCCAGCAGCCGCGTTAGGACAGGGAACTTCTATGGCTACACCTTC
NA TRBJ2-7 TRBV5-1 NA CASSLDLRFSAYF TGCGCCAGCAGCTTGGATCTGCGTTTTTCTGCGTACTTC
TRBD1 TRBJ1-2 TRBV6-1 NA CASSERGQPYGYTF TGTGCCAGCAGTGAACGGGGACAGCCCTATGGCTACACCTTC
NA TRBJ2-7 TRBV7-3 few CASSPLGGYEQYF TGTGCCAGCAGCCCCCTCGGGGGATACGAGCAGTACTTC
TRBD2 TRBJ2-3 TRBV10-2 NA CASSVPSGTTDTQYF TGCGCCAGCAGTGTACCTAGCGGGACCACAGATACGCAGTATTTT
TRBD2 TRBJ2-5 TRBV5-1 NA CASSHGTSGGVTQYF TGCGCCAGCAGCCACGGGACTAGCGGGGGGGTGACCCAGTACTTC
TRBD2 TRBJ2-5 TRBV4-3 NA CASSQAPGTSGYQETQYF TGCGCCAGCAGCCAAGCCCCCGGGACTAGCGGGTACCAAGAGACCCAGTACTTC
TRBD1 TRBJ1-4 TRBV25-1 NA CASSDLTGARGIEKLFF TGTGCCAGCAGTGACCTTACAGGGGCACGAGGTATTGAAAAACTGTTTTTT
TRBD2 TRBJ2-1 TRBV28 NA CASSTPSLAANEQFF TGTGCCAGCAGTACCCCGAGTCTAGCGGCTAATGAGCAGTTCTTC
NA TRBJ1-4 TRBV30 NA CASSGSFNEKLFF TGTGCCTCCTCAGGCAGTTTCAATGAAAAACTGTTTTTT
TRBD2 TRBJ2-7 TRBV19 NA CASSTGGAGGASYEQYF TGTGCCAGTAGTACAGGAGGGGCCGGGGGGGCCTCCTACGAGCAGTACTTC
TRBD1 TRBJ1-5 TRBV28 NA CASSFAGQVKPQHF TGTGCCAGCAGTTTTGCGGGACAGGTCAAGCCCCAGCATTTT
NA TRBJ2-2 TRBV6-1 NA CASSERASGELFF TGTGCCAGCAGTGAGAGGGCAAGCGGGGAGCTGTTTTTT
TRBD2 TRBJ2-5 TRBV4-2 NA CASSQELAGGPAQETQYF TGTGCCAGCAGCCAAGAGCTAGCGGGAGGGCCGGCACAAGAGACCCAGTACTTC
TRBD1 TRBJ1-6 TRBV19 NA CASVDQQGSGSPLHF TGTGCCAGCGTAGACCAACAGGGGTCGGGATCACCCCTCCACTTT
TRBD2 TRBJ2-7 TRBV7-2 many CASRRGGEYEQYF TGTGCCAGCAGACGCGGGGGGGAATACGAGCAGTACTTC
NA TRBJ1-1 TRBV5-1 NA CASRRQGGEYAEAFF TGCGCCAGCAGGCGCCAGGGAGGAGAGTACGCTGAAGCTTTCTTT
NA TRBJ1-1 TRBV11-2 NA CASSPSGAENTEAFF TGTGCCAGCAGCCCCTCTGGGGCCGAGAACACTGAAGCTTTCTTT
TRBD1 TRBJ1-1 TRBV5-8 NA CASTPTGFGTEAFF TGTGCCAGCACCCCGACAGGGTTTGGCACTGAAGCTTTCTTT
NA TRBJ1-5 TRBV5-1 NA CADQIKGNQPQHF TGCGCCGATCAGATAAAAGGCAATCAGCCCCAGCATTTT
NA TRBJ2-7 TRBV10-2 NA CASSGNAYEQYF TGCGCCAGCAGTGGTAATGCCTACGAGCAGTACTTC
TRBD2 TRBJ2-1 TRBV11-2 NA CASSLGTRWDEQFF TGTGCCAGCAGCTTAGGGACTAGATGGGATGAGCAGTTCTTC
NA TRBJ2-3 TRBV28 NA CASSLSSTDTQYF TGTGCCAGCAGTCTAAGTAGCACAGATACGCAGTATTTT
NA TRBJ2-3 TRBV7-6 NA CASSLGGGRADTQYF TGTGCCAGCAGCTTAGGGGGGGGCCGTGCGGATACGCAGTATTTT
NA TRBJ1-1 TRBV10-3 NA CAISEVRDTEAFF TGTGCCATCAGTGAGGTACGAGACACTGAAGCTTTCTTT
TRBD2 TRBJ2-1 TRBV29-1 NA CSVEAAGLENNEQFF TGCAGCGTTGAAGCAGCGGGACTAGAAAACAATGAGCAGTTCTTC
TRBD2 TRBJ2-3 TRBV7-2 NA CASSSTSGRGLDTQYF TGTGCCAGCAGCTCAACTAGCGGGAGGGGGTTGGATACGCAGTATTTT
TRBD1 TRBJ2-4 TRBV25-1 once CASSRQGSAKNIQYF TGTGCCAGCAGCCGACAGGGATCAGCCAAAAACATTCAGTACTTC
TRBD1 TRBJ2-3 TRBV5-5 once CASSLDRGEPDTQYF TGTGCCAGCAGCTTGGACAGGGGAGAGCCAGATACGCAGTATTTT
TRBD1 TRBJ2-7 TRBV19 once CASSITQGAYEQYF TGTGCCAGTAGTATCACCCAGGGGGCCTACGAGCAGTACTTC
NA TRBJ2-2 TRBV7-9 NA CASTYLHTGELFF TGTGCCAGCACCTACTTGCACACCGGGGAGCTGTTTTTT
NA TRBJ1-1 TRBV10-3 NA CAISEQGAGTEAFF TGTGCCATCAGTGAACAGGGCGCGGGCACTGAAGCTTTCTTT
NA TRBJ2-7 TRBV19 once CASSIYQGSYEQYF TGTGCCAGTAGTATTTATCAGGGCTCCTACGAGCAGTACTTC
TRBD1 TRBJ2-7 TRBV3-1/TRBV3-2 NA CASSQDPGQGHEQYF TGTGCCAGCAGCCAAGATCCGGGACAGGGCCACGAGCAGTACTTC
NA TRBJ2-1 TRBV19 NA CASSIRTGSEFF TGTGCCAGTAGTATAAGAACAGGGTCCGAGTTCTTC
NA TRBJ1-2 TRBV6-2/TRBV6-3 NA CASSGSFGYTF TGTGCCAGCAGTGGGAGCTTTGGCTACACCTTC
TRBD1 TRBJ1-2 TRBV12-3/TRBV12-4 NA CASSLGQGRGYTF TGTGCCAGCAGTCTAGGACAGGGACGGGGCTACACCTTC
TRBD2 TRBJ2-1 TRBV5-1 NA CASNLDGGSSDEQFF TGCGCCAGCAACTTGGATGGCGGGAGTAGCGATGAGCAGTTCTTC
NA TRBJ1-3 TRBV11-2 NA CASSFGPRLALNTIYF TGTGCCAGCAGCTTTGGTCCCCGTCTAGCTTTAAACACCATATATTTT
TRBD1 TRBJ1-2 TRBV19 NA CASRDRDRVYGYTF TGTGCCAGTAGAGACCGGGACAGGGTTTATGGCTACACCTTC
NA TRBJ1-4 TRBV30 NA CAWRGGGTHEKLFF TGTGCCTGGAGGGGAGGAGGGACCCATGAAAAACTGTTTTTT
NA TRBJ2-2 TRBV11-2 NA CASSPRGTNTGELFF TGTGCCAGCAGCCCCCGGGGTACGAACACCGGGGAGCTGTTTTTT
TRBD1 TRBJ1-2 TRBV2 NA CASTQQQGALSGYTF TGTGCCAGCACCCAACAACAGGGGGCATTAAGTGGCTACACCTTC
NA TRBJ2-5 TRBV7-2 NA CASSPNRGGAQETQYF TGTGCCAGCAGCCCCAACCGTGGGGGGGCTCAAGAGACCCAGTACTTC